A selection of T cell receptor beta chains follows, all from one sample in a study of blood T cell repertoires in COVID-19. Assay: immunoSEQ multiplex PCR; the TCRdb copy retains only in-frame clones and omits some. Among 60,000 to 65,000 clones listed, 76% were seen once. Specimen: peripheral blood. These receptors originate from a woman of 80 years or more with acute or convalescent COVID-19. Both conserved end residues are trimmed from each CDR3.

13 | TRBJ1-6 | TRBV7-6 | ASSLESGKNSPLH
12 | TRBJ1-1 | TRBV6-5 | ASSYVLGRGEAF
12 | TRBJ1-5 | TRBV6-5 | ASSYSIRGQPQH
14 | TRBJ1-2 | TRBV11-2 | ASSLTRTDSNYGYT
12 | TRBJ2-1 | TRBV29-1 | STPGTSGSREQF
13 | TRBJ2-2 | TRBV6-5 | ASRVGTGGTGELF
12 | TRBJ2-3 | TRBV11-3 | ASSLGRSTDTQY
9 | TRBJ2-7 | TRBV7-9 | ASSLSREQY
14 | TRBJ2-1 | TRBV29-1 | SVEDPGQGSYNEQF
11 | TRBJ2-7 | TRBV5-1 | ASSYYGSGEQY
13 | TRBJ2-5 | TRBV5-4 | ASSPGSGEVKTQY
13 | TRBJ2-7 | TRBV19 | ASSAWLASKGEQY
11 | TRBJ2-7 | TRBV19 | ASMQGRGYEQY
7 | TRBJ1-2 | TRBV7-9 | ASNSQGD
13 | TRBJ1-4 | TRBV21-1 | ASSNSGTGGEKLF
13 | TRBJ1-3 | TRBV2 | ASSVDRGRGNTIY
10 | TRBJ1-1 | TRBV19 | ASSMAHTEAF
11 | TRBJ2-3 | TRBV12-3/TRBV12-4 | ASRDGGTDTQY
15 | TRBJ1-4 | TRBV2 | ASSDSGGYKAGEKLF
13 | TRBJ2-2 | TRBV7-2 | ASSLDRARAGELF
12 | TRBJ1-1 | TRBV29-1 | SVEIAAGQAKGF
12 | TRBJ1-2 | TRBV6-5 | ASSSLSQGSGYT
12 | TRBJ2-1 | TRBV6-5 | ASGPSGNYNEQF
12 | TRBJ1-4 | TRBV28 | ASNSGQPNEKLF
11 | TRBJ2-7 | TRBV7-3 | ASSLAGGYEQY
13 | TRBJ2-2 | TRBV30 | AWKSDRANTGELF
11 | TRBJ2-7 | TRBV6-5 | ASRRIQGYEQY
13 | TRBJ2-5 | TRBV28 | ASGPGVTDGETQY
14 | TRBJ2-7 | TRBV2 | ASSSTSGDTSYEQY
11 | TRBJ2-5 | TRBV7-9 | ASSSSGQETQY
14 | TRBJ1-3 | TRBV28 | ASSFLGTDHGNTIY
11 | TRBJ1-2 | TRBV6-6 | ASSYGGDYGYT
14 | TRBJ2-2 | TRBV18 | ASSPAGQGNTGELF
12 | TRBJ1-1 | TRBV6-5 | ASGPRGGLTEAF
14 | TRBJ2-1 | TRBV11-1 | ASSHRSPSRYNEQF
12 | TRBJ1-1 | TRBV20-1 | SASGGRAEGAAF
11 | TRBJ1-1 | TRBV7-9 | ASSLGQSTEAF
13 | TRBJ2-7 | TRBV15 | ATSRAGQQGKEQY
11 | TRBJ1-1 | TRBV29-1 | SVGQGLSTEAF
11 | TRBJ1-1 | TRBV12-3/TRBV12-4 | ASSEAVNTEAF
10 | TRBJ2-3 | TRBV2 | ASKEYTDTQY
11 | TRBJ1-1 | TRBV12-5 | ASGLGPGTEAF